This entry describes one T cell receptor beta chain. The antigen is not known. Germline V CDR1 and CDR2: MDHEN, SYDVKM. Trimming took off 6 bases at V and 2 bases at J, with 5 bases between the two ends. This CDR3 is 12 amino acids long. This entry belongs to a study of cytomegalovirus exposure and HLA in healthy donors. Study-wide results and caveats: Later, an analysis found that TCR clusters from the first cohort tended to co-occur in the 90 to 150 validation repertoires. A classifier reportedly called cytomegalovirus status with high sensitivity and specificity. The study recorded fewer than 200 TCR beta chains that were cytomegalovirus-associated. The dataset shows that most TCR sequences were rare, while some public TCRs occurred in many donors.

Some clones are missing from TCRdb's copy, which holds only in-frame ones; the method was immunoSEQ multiplex PCR. The sample comprises 80,000 to 100,000 clones, roughly nine tenths of which are singletons, and roughly 3.8% rests with the top ten. The chain links TRBV28 to TRBJ2-1; D is unclear. The TCR sequence derives from a woman aged 25 to 39 in good health and CMV-seronegative. Sequenced: PBMCs. CDR3 bases: TGTGCCAGCAGCCTTGCCTACAATGAGCAGTTCTTC. It is translated as CASSLAYNEQFF. The variable domain in full, completed from reference TRBV28 and TRBJ2-1, reads DVKVTQSSRYLVKRTGEKVFLECVQDMDHENMFWYRQDPGLGLRLIYFSYDVKMKEKGDIPEGYSVSREKKERFSLILESASTNQTSMYLCASSLAYNEQFFGPGTRLTVL.